This T cell receptor beta chain was obtained from a study of shared clonotypes between healthy human individuals. Splitting the CD4+ cells yielded a CD45RA+ naive subset and a CD45RA-negative memory subset. An assay was performed, and its level was deep. Libraries were prepared by immunoSEQ multiplex PCR; TCRdb keeps only in-frame clonotypes and omits some of them. Among under 2.5 million clones, 92% were seen once, and the ten largest hold around 0.4%. This CDR3 has 14 amino acids. V was clipped by 5 bases and J by 7 bases, with 15 bases between them. Germline V gene lookup returns CDR1 MNHNS and CDR2 SASEGT.

The source is a man aged 18 to 29 in good health. Some clones in this sample may be carry-over from other donors' samples. Sequenced material: naive CD4+ T cells from PBMCs. Described subset: CD45RA+ positively selected. This sequence joins TRBV6-1 and TRBJ1-5, with D perhaps TRBD1 (6 bases). The CDR3 coding sequence is TGTGCCAGCAGTCTCGGGGGCATGGAGCAGCCCCAGCATTTT. Its translation: CASSLGGMEQPQHF.